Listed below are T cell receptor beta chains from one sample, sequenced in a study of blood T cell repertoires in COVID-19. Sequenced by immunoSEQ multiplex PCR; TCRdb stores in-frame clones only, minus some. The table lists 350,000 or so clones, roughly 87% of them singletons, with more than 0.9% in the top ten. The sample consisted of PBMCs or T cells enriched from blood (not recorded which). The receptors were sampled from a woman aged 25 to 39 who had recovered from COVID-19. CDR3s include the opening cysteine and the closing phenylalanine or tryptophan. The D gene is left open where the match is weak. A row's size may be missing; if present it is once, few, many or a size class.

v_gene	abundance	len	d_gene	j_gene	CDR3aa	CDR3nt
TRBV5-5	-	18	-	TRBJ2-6	CASSLSGVVPSGANVLTF	TGTGCCAGCAGCTTGAGCGGTGTAGTGCCATCTGGGGCCAACGTCCTGACTTTC
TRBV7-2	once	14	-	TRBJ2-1	CASSLAGLPGGQFF	TGTGCCAGCAGCTTAGCGGGACTCCCTGGTGGGCAGTTCTTC
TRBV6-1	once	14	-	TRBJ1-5	CASSETGGGLPQHF	TGTGCCAGCAGTGAAACGGGCGGGGGGTTGCCCCAGCATTTT
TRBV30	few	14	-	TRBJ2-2	CAWSVTPDTGELFF	TGTGCCTGGAGTGTAACCCCGGACACCGGGGAGCTGTTTTTT
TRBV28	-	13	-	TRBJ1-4	CASRATRGEKLFF	TGTGCCAGCAGGGCGACGCGGGGGGAAAAACTGTTTTTT
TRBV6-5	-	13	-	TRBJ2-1	CASSLDNYNEQFF	TGTGCCAGCAGTTTGGACAACTACAATGAGCAGTTCTTC
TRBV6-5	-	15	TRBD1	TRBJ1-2	CASRDRGRVDYGYTF	TGTGCCAGCAGGGACAGGGGGCGGGTGGACTATGGCTACACCTTC
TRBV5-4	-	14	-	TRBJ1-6	CASSVGPTGVPLHF	TGTGCCAGCAGCGTGGGACCGACCGGGGTCCCCCTCCACTTT
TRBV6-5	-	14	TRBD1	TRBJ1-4	CASRLDRGREKLFF	TGTGCCAGCAGGCTGGACAGGGGGCGCGAAAAACTGTTTTTT
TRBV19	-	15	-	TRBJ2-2	CASSIVGRNTGELFF	TGTGCCAGTAGTATAGTGGGCAGAAACACCGGGGAGCTGTTTTTT
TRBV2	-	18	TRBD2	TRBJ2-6	CASQSERGGPSGANVLTF	TGTGCCAGCCAGTCCGAGCGGGGGGGCCCCTCTGGGGCCAACGTCCTGACTTTC
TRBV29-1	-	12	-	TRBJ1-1	CSAGPGNTEAFF	TGCAGCGCAGGCCCGGGGAACACTGAAGCTTTCTTT
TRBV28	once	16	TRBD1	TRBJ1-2	CASSLGGAGGYYGYTF	TGTGCCAGCAGTTTAGGGGGGGCAGGGGGCTACTATGGCTACACCTTC
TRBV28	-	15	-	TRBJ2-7	CASTSTGVRVYEQYF	TGTGCCAGCACTTCCACCGGAGTCCGAGTCTACGAGCAGTACTTC
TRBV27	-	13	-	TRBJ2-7	CASSINRGYEQYF	TGTGCCAGCAGCATTAATCGGGGGTACGAGCAGTACTTC
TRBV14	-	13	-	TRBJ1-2	CASSQERTDGYTF	TGTGCCAGCAGCCAAGAGAGAACAGATGGCTACACCTTC
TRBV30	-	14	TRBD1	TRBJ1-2	CAWSMGQRLYGYTF	TGTGCCTGGAGCATGGGACAGCGGCTCTATGGCTACACCTTC
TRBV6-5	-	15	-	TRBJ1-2	CASTGGVLPFGAYTF	TGTGCCAGCACTGGGGGCGTACTCCCCTTCGGAGCCTACACCTTC
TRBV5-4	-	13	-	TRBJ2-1	CASSFYENNEQFF	TGTGCCAGCAGCTTTTATGAGAACAATGAGCAGTTCTTC
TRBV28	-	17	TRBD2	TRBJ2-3	CASSSLWAGGTTDTQYF	TGTGCCAGCAGTTCCCTTTGGGCGGGGGGTACCACAGATACGCAGTATTTT
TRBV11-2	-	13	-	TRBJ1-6	CASSSTDRSPLHF	TGTGCCAGCAGCTCAACGGACAGATCACCCCTCCACTTT
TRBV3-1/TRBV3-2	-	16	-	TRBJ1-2	CASSQDERGANYGYTF	TGTGCCAGCAGCCAAGATGAGAGAGGAGCCAACTATGGCTACACCTTC
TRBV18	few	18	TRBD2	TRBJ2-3	CASSRDPLAGAATDTQYF	TGTGCCAGCTCAAGAGATCCACTAGCGGGGGCCGCCACAGATACGCAGTATTTT